This TCR beta chain was found in a study of OX40 agonist ivuxolimab in advanced cancers. The wider study: Therapy given before enrollment (anti-PD-1, anti-PD-L1 or anti-CTLA-4) was allowed, and around 41% had some.

Generated by immunoSEQ multiplex PCR, the TCRdb table keeps only in-frame clones and is missing some. The sample lists about 70,000 clones; just over 85% were seen once. On this clone itself: What it binds is unknown.

General study points: Expanded peripheral T-cell antigen specificity went undetermined.

CDR3 length: 13 amino acids. Trimming left V 5 bases short and J 3 bases short, with 10 bases between. Germline lookup yields CDR1 MNHEY and CDR2 SVGAGI. The TCR comes from an adult with an advanced solid tumor such as melanoma, head and neck, liver or kidney cancer. Sample: CD4+ or CD8+ T cells sorted from blood, taken in a trial of the OX40 agonist ivuxolimab. V and J are TRBV6-5 and TRBJ2-5; tentatively, D is TRBD1 (6 bases). The CDR3 loop reads CASSPGTKETQYF. The CDR3 region has the DNA TGTGCCAGCAGTCCCGGGACAAAAGAGACCCAGTACTTC.